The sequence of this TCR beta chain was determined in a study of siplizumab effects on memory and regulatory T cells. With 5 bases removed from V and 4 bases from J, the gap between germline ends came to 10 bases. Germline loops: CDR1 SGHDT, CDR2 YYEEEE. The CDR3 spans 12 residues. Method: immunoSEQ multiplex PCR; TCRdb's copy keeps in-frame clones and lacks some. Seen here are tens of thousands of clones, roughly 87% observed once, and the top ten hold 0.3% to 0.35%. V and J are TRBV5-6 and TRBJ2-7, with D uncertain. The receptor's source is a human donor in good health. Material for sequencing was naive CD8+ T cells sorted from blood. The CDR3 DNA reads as TGTGCCAGCAGGCGTGCTGAATACGAGCAGTACTTC. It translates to CASRRAEYEQYF.